Listed here are 15 T cell receptor beta chains from one sample, sequenced in a study of identical twins. TCRdb called the 5' RACE reads again in MiXCR, with one record for every CDR3 protein. There are around 290,000 distinct CDR3 sequences in the sample; roughly 9% occur only once, and approximately 6.6% lies in the top ten. These data also formed part of another study, on yellow fever vaccine responses in identical twins.

The sequencing sample was made of CD8+ T cells sorted from blood. Receptors originate from a woman aged 18 to 35 in good health.

There are a few counts of this clonotype. This chain joins TRBV7-3 and TRBJ2-3, with D perhaps matching TRBD1 (6 bases). This CDR3 has 16 residues. In germline, CDR1 is SGHTA, CDR2 FQGTGA. Trimming cost V 2 bases and J 0 bases, with 12 bases left between them. The CDR3 loop reads CASSLVDSSSTDTQYF. CDR3 sequence (DNA): TGTGCCAGCAGCTTAGTGGACAGCTCTAGCACAGATACGCAGTATTTT. The full variable domain, its missing parts supplied by reference TRBV7-3 and TRBJ2-3, is GAGVSQTPSNKVTEKGKYVELRCDPISGHTALYWYRQSLGQGPEFLIYFQGTGAADDSGLPNDRFFAVRPEGSVSTLKIQRTERGDSAVYLCASSLVDSSSTDTQYFGPGTRLTVL.

This clonotype was picked up many times. The chain carries TRBV6-1 and TRBJ2-3; the match to TRBD1 covers 10 bases. Germline V CDR1 and CDR2: MNHNS, SASEGT. V lost 3 bases to trimming and J lost 4 bases; unmatched junction nucleotides: 1. This CDR3 is 14 amino acids long. CDR3 sequence reads: CASSDGQGADTQYF. CDR3 nucleotides: TGTGCCAGCAGTGACGGACAGGGGGCAGATACGCAGTATTTT.

The chain recombines TRBV27 with TRBJ1-1; tentative D call: TRBD1 (5 bases). V was cut by 3 bases and J by 3 bases, with 23 bases left in between. CDR1 and CDR2 from the germline V gene are MNHEY and SMNVEV (reference sequence). CDR3 size: 18 residues. The CDR3 coding sequence is TGTGCCAGCAGTTTGGGGGGGGTGGTGGGGTTGTCCTACACTGAAGCTTTCTTT. Its translation is CASSLGGVVGLSYTEAFF.

As to this clonotype: A junction end diverges from the germline sequence, so it may reflect a read error. The chain has TRBV20-1 and TRBJ2-3, with TRBD2 matching over 8 bases. Germline V gives CDR1 DFQATT, CDR2 SNEGSKA (reference sequence). The CDR3 sequence is 16 residues long. CDR3 amino acids: CCAREIAGKSTDTQYF. DNA for the CDR3: TGCTGTGCTAGAGAAATAGCGGGAAAAAGCACAGATACGCAGTATTTT.

As to this clonotype: The limits of the CDR3 on the DNA are not certain, so only TCRdb's listed CDR3 is given. This chain connects TRBV30 to TRBJ2-2; TRBD2, as called in the table, went unchecked against the DNA. The CDR3 spans 19 residues, counting both ends. From germline, CDR1 is GTSNPN and CDR2 SVGIG (reference sequence). The CDR3 protein is CAWRNNGTSGRVTPGSCFF.

Many counts were recorded for this clonotype. V and J are TRBV12-3 or TRBV12-4 and TRBJ2-7; 7 bases map to TRBD1. After removal of 4 bases from V and 3 bases from J, the junction contained 9 bases not matched to a gene. This CDR3 region has 15 residues. CDR3 in amino acids: CASSSRDSENYEQYF. CDR3 sequence (DNA): TGTGCCAGCAGTTCCCGGGACAGTGAAAACTACGAGCAGTACTTC.

This clonotype was observed a handful of times. The rearrangement joins TRBV2 to TRBJ2-4; TRBD2 matches 7 bases. With V trimmed by 8 bases and J by 5 bases, 9 bases remained unmatched. This CDR3 has 14 residues. In germline, CDR1 is SNHLY, CDR2 FYNNEI. The CDR3 sequence is CASPAPGGENIQYF. Written as DNA, the CDR3 is TGTGCCAGCCCAGCCCCGGGAGGCGAAAACATTCAGTACTTC.

The CDR3 DNA follows: TGTGCCAGCACCCCTCGCGGGTCCTACAATGAGCAGTTCTTC. It is translated as CASTPRGSYNEQFF. The chain has TRBV6-2 or TRBV6-3 and TRBJ2-1; tentatively, D is TRBD2 (5 bases). The CDR3 length is 14 residues. The germline CDR1 and CDR2 sequences are MNHEY and SVGEGT. V was shortened by 7 bases and J by 1 base, with 11 bases between the two germline ends.

This clonotype was seen at least ten times. The V gene is TRBV7-9, the J gene TRBJ2-1; D not resolved. This CDR3 is 13 amino acids long. In germline, CDR1 is SEHNR, CDR2 FQNEAQ (reference sequence). V was pared by 3 bases and J by 7 bases, with 10 bases between. The CDR3 loop reads CASSFQTGNEQFF. The CDR3, as DNA: TGTGCCAGCAGCTTTCAAACTGGGAATGAGCAGTTCTTC.

The J gene is TRBJ2-2, the V gene TRBV12-3 or TRBV12-4; weak D call: TRBD2 (5 bases). This CDR3 comprises 15 residues. The ends were cut back, 6 bases at V and 5 bases at J, with 16 bases in the middle. The CDR3 sequence: CASRSSSSGTGELFF. Written as DNA, the CDR3 is TGTGCCAGCAGGTCTAGCTCCTCGGGGACCGGGGAGCTGTTTTTT.

The rearrangement joins TRBV20-1 to TRBJ2-7, with 8 bases identical to TRBD2. Germline CDR1 and CDR2: DFQATT and SNEGSKA (reference sequence). There are 12 residues in the CDR3. The junction had 4 bases not matched to a gene; V was cut back by 3 bases and J by 6 bases. CDR3 bases: TGCAGTGCTAGTAGACTAGCGAGCGAGCAGTACTTC. Amino acids: CSASRLASEQYF.

This sequence joins TRBV3-1 and TRBJ2-1; a weak D match, TRBD1 (5 bases). CDR1 is LGHDT and CDR2 is YNNKEL in the germline V gene (reference sequence). V dropped 4 bases and J dropped 2 bases, with 15 bases sitting between them. CDR3 length: 16 residues. The CDR3 reads CASSPESGIPYNEQFF. Written as DNA, the CDR3 is TGTGCCAGCAGCCCCGAGTCAGGGATCCCCTACAATGAGCAGTTCTTC.

DNA for the CDR3: TGTGCCAGCAGCCAGACAGGGGGGGAAGCTTTCTTT. It is translated as CASSQTGGEAFF. This chain uses TRBV28 with TRBJ1-1; 9 nucleotides align to TRBD1. Losses at the gene ends were 6 bases for V and 8 bases for J; bases not matched to a gene: 4. The CDR3 sequence is 12 residues long. The germline gives CDR1 MDHEN, CDR2 SYDVKM.

This clonotype was seen a handful of times. This sequence joins TRBV4-3 and TRBJ2-7, with D unclear. This CDR3 contains 16 residues. The germline V gene has CDR1 LGHNA and CDR2 YSLEER. V was shortened by 0 bases and J by 5 bases, with 17 bases between the two germline ends. This CDR3 is CASSQDPTAHPDEQYF. In nucleotides, the CDR3 is TGCGCCAGCAGCCAAGACCCGACCGCTCACCCTGACGAGCAGTACTTC.

This clonotype was detected a few times. The gene calls are TRBV20-1 and TRBJ2-7; 7 nucleotides align to TRBD2. CDR1 and CDR2 from the germline V gene are DFQATT and SNEGSKA (reference sequence). V lost 0 bases, J lost 4 bases, and 9 bases stayed unmatched. The CDR3 sequence is 15 residues long. CDR3 coding DNA: TGCAGTGCTAGAGATAAGGAGGGAGGGTCATACGAGCAGTACTTC. It codes for CSARDKEGGSYEQYF.